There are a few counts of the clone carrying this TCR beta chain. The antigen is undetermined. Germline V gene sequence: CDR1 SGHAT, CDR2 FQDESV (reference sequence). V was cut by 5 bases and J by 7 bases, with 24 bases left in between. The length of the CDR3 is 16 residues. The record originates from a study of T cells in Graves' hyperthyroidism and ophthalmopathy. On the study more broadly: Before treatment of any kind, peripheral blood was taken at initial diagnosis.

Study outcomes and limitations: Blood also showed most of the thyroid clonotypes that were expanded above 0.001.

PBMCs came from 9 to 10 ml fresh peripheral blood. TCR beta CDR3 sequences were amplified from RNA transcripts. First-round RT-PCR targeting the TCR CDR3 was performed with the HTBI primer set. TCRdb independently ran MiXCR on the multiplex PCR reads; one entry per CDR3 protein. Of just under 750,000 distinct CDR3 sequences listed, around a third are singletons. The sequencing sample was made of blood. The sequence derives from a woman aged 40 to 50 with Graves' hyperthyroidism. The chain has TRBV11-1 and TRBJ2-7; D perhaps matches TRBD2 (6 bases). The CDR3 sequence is CASSPAGGPGPIEQYF. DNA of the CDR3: TGTGCCAGCAGCCCAGCCGGGGGACCCGGGCCGATAGAGCAGTACTTC. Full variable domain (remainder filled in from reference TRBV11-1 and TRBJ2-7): EAEVAQSPRYKITEKSQAVAFWCDPISGHATLYWYRQILGQGPELLVQFQDESVVDDSQLPKDRFSAERLKGVDSTLKIQPAELGDSAMYLCASSPAGGPGPIEQYFGPGTRLTVT.